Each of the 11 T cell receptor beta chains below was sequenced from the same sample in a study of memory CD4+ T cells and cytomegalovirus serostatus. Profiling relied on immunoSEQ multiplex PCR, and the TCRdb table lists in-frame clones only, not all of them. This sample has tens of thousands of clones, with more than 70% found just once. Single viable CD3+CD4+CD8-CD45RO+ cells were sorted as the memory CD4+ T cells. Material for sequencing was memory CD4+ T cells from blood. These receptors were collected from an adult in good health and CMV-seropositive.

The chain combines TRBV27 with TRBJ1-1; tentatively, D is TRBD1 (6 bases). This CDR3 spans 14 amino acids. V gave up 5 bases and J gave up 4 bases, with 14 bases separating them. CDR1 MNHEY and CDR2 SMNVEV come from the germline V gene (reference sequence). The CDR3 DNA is TGTGCCAGCAGTCCGCTACAAGGGGGCACTGAAGCTTTCTTT. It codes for CASSPLQGGTEAFF.

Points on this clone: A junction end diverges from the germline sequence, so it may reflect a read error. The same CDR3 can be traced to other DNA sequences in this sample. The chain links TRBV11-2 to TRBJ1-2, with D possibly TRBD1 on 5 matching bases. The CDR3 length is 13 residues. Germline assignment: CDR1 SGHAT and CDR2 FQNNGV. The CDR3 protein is CATSWDGNYGYTF. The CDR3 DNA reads TGCGCCACCTCCTGGGACGGAAACTATGGCTACACCTTC.

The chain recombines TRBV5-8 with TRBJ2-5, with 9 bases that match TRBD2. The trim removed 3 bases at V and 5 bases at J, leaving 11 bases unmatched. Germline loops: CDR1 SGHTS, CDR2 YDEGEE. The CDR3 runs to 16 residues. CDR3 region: CASSWGASGDLETQYF. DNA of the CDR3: TGTGCCAGCAGCTGGGGGGCTAGCGGGGACTTGGAGACCCAGTACTTC.

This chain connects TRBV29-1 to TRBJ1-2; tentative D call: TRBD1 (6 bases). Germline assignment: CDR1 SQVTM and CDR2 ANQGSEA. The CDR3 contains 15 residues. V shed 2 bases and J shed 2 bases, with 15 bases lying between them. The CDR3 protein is CSVETPRGLNYGYTF. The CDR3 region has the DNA TGCAGCGTTGAAACCCCCAGGGGTCTGAACTATGGCTACACCTTC.

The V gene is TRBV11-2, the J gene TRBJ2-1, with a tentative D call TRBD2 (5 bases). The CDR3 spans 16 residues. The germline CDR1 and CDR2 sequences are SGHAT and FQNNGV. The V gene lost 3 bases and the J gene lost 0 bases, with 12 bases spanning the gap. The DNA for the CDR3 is TGTGCCAGCAGCTTGACCCTAGGGAGCTCCTACAATGAGCAGTTCTTC. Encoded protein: CASSLTLGSSYNEQFF.

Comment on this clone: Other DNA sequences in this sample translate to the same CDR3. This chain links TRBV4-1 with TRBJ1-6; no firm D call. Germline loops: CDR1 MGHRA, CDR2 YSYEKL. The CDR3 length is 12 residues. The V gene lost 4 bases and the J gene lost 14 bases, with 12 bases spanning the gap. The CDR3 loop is CASSPDQRTLHF. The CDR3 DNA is TGCGCCAGCAGCCCTGACCAAAGGACCCTCCACTTT.

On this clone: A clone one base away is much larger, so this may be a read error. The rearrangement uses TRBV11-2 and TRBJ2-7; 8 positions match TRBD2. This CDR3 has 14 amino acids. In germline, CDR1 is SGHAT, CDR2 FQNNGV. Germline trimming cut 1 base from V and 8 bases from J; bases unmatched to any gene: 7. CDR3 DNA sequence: TGTGCCAGCAGCTTAGCGGGAGGGCCTGGCAAGCAGTACTTC. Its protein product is CASSLAGGPGKQYF.

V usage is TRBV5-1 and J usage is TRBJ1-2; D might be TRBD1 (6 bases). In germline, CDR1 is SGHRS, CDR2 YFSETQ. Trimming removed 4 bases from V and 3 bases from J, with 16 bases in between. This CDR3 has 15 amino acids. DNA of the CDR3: TGCGCCAGCAGCCCGAGTCCAGGGGTAGACTATGGCTACACCTTC. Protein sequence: CASSPSPGVDYGYTF.

In nucleotides, the CDR3 is TGTGCCAGCAGGCCCCCGGGGGCTGAAGCTTTCTTT. This sequence encodes CASRPPGAEAFF. This chain uses TRBV27 with TRBJ1-1; a possible D gene is TRBD1 (5 bases). Deletions cut 6 bases from V and 6 bases from J, with 11 bases between. The CDR3 contains 12 residues. Germline loops: CDR1 MNHEY, CDR2 SMNVEV (reference sequence).

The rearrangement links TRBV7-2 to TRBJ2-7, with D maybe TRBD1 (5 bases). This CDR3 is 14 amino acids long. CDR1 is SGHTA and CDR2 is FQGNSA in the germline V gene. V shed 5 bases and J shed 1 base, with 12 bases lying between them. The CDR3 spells CASSSFQGSYEQYF. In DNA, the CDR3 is TGTGCCAGCAGCAGTTTTCAGGGTTCCTACGAGCAGTACTTC.

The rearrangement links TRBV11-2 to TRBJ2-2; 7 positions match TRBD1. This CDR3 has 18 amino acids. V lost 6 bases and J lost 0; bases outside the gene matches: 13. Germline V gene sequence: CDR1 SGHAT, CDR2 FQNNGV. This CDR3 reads CASSYRDSYRPNTGELFF. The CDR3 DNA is TGTGCCAGCAGTTACCGGGACAGCTACCGCCCGAACACCGGGGAGCTGTTTTTT.